This TCR beta chain was documented in a study of cytomegalovirus exposure and HLA in healthy donors listed by TCRdb under 2017. Notes on the research overall: An earlier analysis of 587 of the donors reported roughly 300 Gb of sequence data and some 110 million unique TCR beta sequences obtained from around 190 million T cells. An early release that covered roughly 600 HLA-typed donors contained about 300 gigabases of sequencing data and 65 million to 100 million unique TCR sequences. Among the roughly 380 genotyped donors, around 81% belonged to the genetic ancestry cluster associated with self-reported Caucasian donors. The study was designed to test whether signatures of past pathogen exposure could be identified by cataloging public T cell receptors. The study used immunosequencing to profile the T cell repertoires of 670 or so subjects and linked those repertoires to cytomegalovirus serostatus. A separate validation cohort of approximately 130 different subjects was used in addition to the 666-subject first cohort. To predict cytomegalovirus infection status, the study brought together high-throughput TCR immunosequencing, statistical association of individual TCRs with disease status, and machine learning. A later analysis re-examined previously published TCR beta repertoires from 500 to 700 donors and added high-resolution HLA genotyping to investigate patterns of TCR occurrence. Rather than using new phenotypic data, the later analysis identified candidate immune exposures from TCR beta sequences and from how often those sequences occurred across donors. An earlier analysis of fewer than 750 of the donors used high-throughput TCR beta sequencing to judge whether each TCR beta V gene segment behaved as functional or pseudogenic. Donor age, sex, ethnicity and CMV serostatus were collected together with the repertoire data. A later genetic analysis used genome-wide SNP genotypes for about 65% of the roughly 670 donors, treating that subset as a discovery cohort. Every repertoire in the discovery cohort had been generated on one and the same sequencing platform. HLA typing covered class I and class II loci at four-digit resolution. The number of donors typed differed by locus, with about 629-630 for A, B, C, DRB1 and DQB1, over 500 for DQA1, 606 for DPA1, and around 460 for DPB1. A handful of DR-DQ haplotypes were handled as single units for association and clustering because linkage in the cohort was strong. On average, roughly 250,000 unique TCR beta nucleotide sequences were sequenced per donor among several hundred genotyped donors of the cohort, with 15% to 20% of those sequences being non-productive. Overall results and qualifications from the work: Some IMGT-functional V segments, including TRBV6-2 and TRBV6-3, could not be told apart with the 87-base-pair reads, so those segments were excluded. Over 15 rarely observed V segments, including chromosome 9 orphons, were excluded from the earlier analysis of about 600 of the donors because counts were too low. Several of the top co-occurrence clusters appeared to be linked to parvovirus B19, influenza, CMV and Epstein-Barr virus, according to a later analysis. For the cohort, immune exposure information was limited to CMV serostatus. According to a later analysis, TCR association rates differed among HLA loci, with DRB1 alleles showing the most associated TCRs and HLA-C alleles showing the fewest. A further reported finding was that TCR beta sequences accurately predicted the HLA-A and HLA-B alleles for most subjects in the first cohort. Linkage disequilibrium might explain the correlated functional status among segregating V segments, but an unknown experimental factor could not be ruled out. An association between a missense DCLRE1C variant and V-gene and J-gene trimming of TCR beta chains was found in a later genetic analysis and replicated in an independent cohort. The sequencing pipeline was judged likely to have produced a cluster of highly shared sequence variants as a technical artifact. It was suggested by the authors that the approach could potentially be generalized to other disease states and immunological phenotypes. In vitro tests confirmed that three of the cytomegalovirus-associated TCR beta chains recognize cytomegalovirus antigens. In a later analysis, HLA-associated TCR beta chains were found to be more clonally expanded and to have lower generation probabilities than equally common non-associated chains. A total of 150 to 200 TCR beta chains were listed by the study as associated with cytomegalovirus. Only TCR beta chains were sequenced in this cohort, and the absence of alpha or paired-chain data limited detectable features. HLA typing was unavailable for some donors at each locus, so association tests used only the typed subset. Most TCR sequences were observed very rarely across donors, whereas some public TCRs were present in many individuals. Roughly uniform sequencing depth across donors was assumed in presence/absence analyses, although this assumption may not hold. In a later analysis, most CMV-associated TCR beta chains were found to appear HLA-restricted, with HLA associations seemingly driven largely by CMV exposure. In an earlier analysis of over 550 of the donors, most TCR beta V segments were observed in productive rearrangements about 87% or about 30% of the time, broadly matching IMGT annotations. Compared with the 666-donor mean, donors in an Asian-associated ancestry cluster had fewer N-insertions in productive TCRs, according to a later genetic analysis. Assigning TCR associations to individual alleles was difficult when HLA alleles, especially DR and DQ, strongly co-occurred. Specific HLA alleles were associated with roughly 16,000 TCR beta sequences at a false discovery rate of 0.05 in a later analysis. The classifier was reported to diagnose cytomegalovirus status with high specificity and sensitivity in both the original cohort and the validation cohort.

Receptor amplification or capture employed the immunoSEQ multiplex PCR assay. For the multiplex PCR, a mixture combining 60 forward primers for TCR Vbeta segments and 13 reverse primers for TCR Jbeta segments was used. The CDR3 region of rearranged TCR beta genes was amplified from genomic DNA by a multiplex PCR assay. Amplified TCR beta libraries were sequenced as 87-base-pair reads on the Illumina HiSeq System. In the authors' own workflow: A later analysis counted about 80 million unique TCR beta chains across the 640 or so repertoires, and some 11 million of these chains were shared by at least two donors. To remove PCR and sequencing errors, raw reads were error-corrected and collapsed into unique sequences using a nearest-neighbor algorithm that merged closely related sequences. CDR3 sequences were aligned to IMGT reference sequences to assign V, D and J gene segments. For a sequence to be retained, at least a six-nucleotide match to both a V gene segment and a J gene segment was required. Rearrangements were called productive when the CDR3 lacked stop codons and stayed in frame with V and J; all others were non-productive. Following IMGT convention, CDR3 was defined as the stretch from the second conserved V-encoded cysteine to the conserved J-encoded phenylalanine. In an earlier analysis of around 570 of the donors, sequences lacking an unambiguous match to a single V gene segment were excluded. In an earlier analysis of about 590 of the donors, a V segment was called functional when productive rearrangements were above 56.7%, and segregating when the standard deviation between donors exceeded 5%. To diagnose cytomegalovirus status from the catalog of TCR beta chain sequences, a statistical classification framework was built. In a later analysis, TCR nucleotide sequences were compared against IMGT/GENE-DB human TR gene sequences so that V and J genes could be assigned. Using the TCRdist pipeline, a later analysis assigned CDR3 sequences along with most-parsimonious VDJ recombination scenarios. In a later analysis, every TCR beta chain was defined by the combination of its CDR3 amino acid sequence and its V-gene family, and reads without a unique V-gene family were dropped. As a way to deal with suspected cross-contamination and a sequencing artifact, a later analysis dropped roughly 620 nucleotide sequences that were highly shared and had low generation probability. For each public chain, a later analysis derived a clonal expansion index from normalized ranks of inferred template counts within each repertoire. A later analysis computed generation probabilities with a VDJ recombination model fitted to out-of-frame rearrangements, and checked the results against IGoR. In a later analysis, hypergeometric tests were used to score TCR-TCR, TCR-HLA and TCR-CMV co-occurrence, with a repertoire-size bias correction applied to TCR pairs. To estimate false discovery rates, a later analysis permuted the HLA or CMV assignments 20 times. A later analysis grouped co-occurring TCRs with DBSCAN, adding TCRdist sequence similarity when clustering within HLA-allele-positive subsets. Repertoires with fewer than 30,000 or more than 120,000 public chains, plus five repertoires with anomalous nucleotide sharing, were excluded from co-occurrence clustering. This immuneACCESS table, as held by TCRdb, lists in-frame sequences with V and J called but not all clones. Of the missing ones, under half trace to an unresolved V gene in checked studies; the others have no known cause. Clonal size and the V and J genes are those of that table, whereas D and trimming came from the DNA. The table for this sample lists 170,000 or so clones; 77% of them were counted only once. The ten largest account for less than 4.5% of the sample.

This clone was picked up a small number of times. The specificity of this receptor is unknown. The sample holds no much larger clone one base away, and base qualities are not on file. The cohort comprised approximately 700 healthy bone marrow donors. At the time of sampling, every cohort member was nominally healthy, though immune exposures that went unrecorded were likely present. The donor tested CMV seropositive and was one of the 289 seropositive cohort members. A peripheral blood sample was collected from each donor, and TCR beta sequencing was performed on peripheral blood mononuclear cells. Genomic DNA extraction from the blood cell samples was performed with the Qiagen DNeasy Blood Extraction Kit. CDR1 and CDR2 are read off the germline V gene as MNHEY and SVGAGI. Taken from cysteine to phenylalanine, the CDR3 has 14 residues. The sequence is cut down to CDR3 DNA, 42 bases in frame from base 1. The junction shows trimming of 8 bases on V and 8 bases on J, and the gene matches do not reach 14 bases of it.

Sequencing input: PBMCs. The rearrangement joined TRBV6-5 to TRBJ2-7, with 8 bases matching TRBD2. This TCR was recovered from a woman in her sixties in good health and CMV-seropositive. The CDR3 region has the sequence CASGAGGGPTQQYF. Read as DNA, the sequence is TGTGCCAGCGGGGCCGGGGGGGGACCTACGCAGCAGTACTTC.